Listed here are 13 T cell receptor beta chains from one sample, sequenced in a study of regulatory T cells in long-lasting Graves disease. Time point denoted: newly diagnosed GD, antithyroid drugs for less than 3 months. Generation of the TCR library employed RNA extracted from PBMCs. Through Arm-PCR of CDR3 regions and iRepertoire HTBI primers, TCR beta libraries were built. TCRdb re-called the multiplex PCR reads through MiXCR, storing one row per CDR3 protein. In the table there are around 400,000 distinct CDR3 sequences, 15% of which are singletons. These same data were also listed under a study on T cells in Graves' hyperthyroidism and ophthalmopathy.

The material sequenced was peripheral blood mononuclear cells (PBMCs), taken at new diagnosis, from a patient treated with antithyroid drugs. All receptors come from a woman between 40 and 50 years old with Graves disease.

V gene TRBV7-2 combines with J gene TRBJ1-2, with D uncertain. The germline V gene has CDR1 SGHTA and CDR2 FQGNSA. This CDR3 contains 13 residues. Between the trimmed V and J ends, which lost 5 bases and 8 bases, there was a span of 15 bases. CDR3 sequence reads: CASSPTQWGGYTF. CDR3 bases: TGTGCCAGCAGCCCGACGCAATGGGGAGGCTACACCTTC.

The V and J genes are TRBV7-2 and TRBJ2-7; 8 bases match TRBD2. From germline, CDR1 is SGHTA and CDR2 FQGNSA. CDR3 length equals 16 residues. J gave up 2 bases and V 6 bases, and 12 bases lay outside the gene matches. The CDR3: CASSPSGGPYTYEQYF. In DNA form, the CDR3 reads TGTGCCAGCAGTCCTTCGGGGGGGCCCTATACCTACGAGCAGTACTTC. The full variable domain, rest sourced from reference TRBV7-2 and TRBJ2-7, is GAGVSQSPSNKVTEKGKDVELRCDPISGHTALYWYRQSLGQGLEFLIYFQGNSAPDKSGLPSDRFSAERTGGSVSTLTIQRTQQEDSAVYLCASSPSGGPYTYEQYFGPGTRLTVT.

This clonotype was picked up many times. The chain is built from TRBV12-3 or TRBV12-4 and TRBJ2-1; 9 nucleotides match TRBD2. The CDR3 sequence is 16 residues long. The V and J ends lost 6 bases and 4 bases, in that order; junction bases with no gene match: 10. The CDR3 is CASSLAGTKDYNEQFF. The DNA for the CDR3 is TGTGCCAGCAGCCTAGCGGGGACTAAGGATTACAATGAGCAGTTCTTC.

In the case of this clonotype: One end of the junction does not line up with germline, which may come from a read error. The gene calls are TRBV7-2 and TRBJ1-4; no reliable D call. Germline CDR1 reads SGHTA; CDR2 reads FQGNSA. The CDR3 extends over 13 amino acids. The CDR3 here is CASSQRTNEKLFF. The CDR3 DNA reads as TGCGCCAGCAGCCAACGAACTAATGAAAAACTGTTTTTT.

This rearrangement joins TRBV5-4 to TRBJ2-1; 10 bases line up with TRBD1. J lost 7 bases, V lost 3 bases, and 10 bases had no gene match. The CDR3 covers 16 residues. From germline, CDR1 is SGHNT and CDR2 YYREEE (reference sequence). The CDR3 reads CASSSERQGAWNEQFF. The CDR3 DNA sequence: TGTGCCAGCAGCTCGGAGAGACAGGGGGCTTGGAATGAGCAGTTCTTC.

A few counts support this clonotype. V gene TRBV19 combines with J gene TRBJ1-3; 8 nucleotides line up with TRBD1. CDR1 and CDR2 (germline): LNHDA, SQIVND (reference sequence). The V segment lost 6 bases and the J segment 0 bases; nucleotides outside the gene matches: 19. The CDR3 is 20 residues long. CDR3 DNA: TGTGCCAGTAGCACCTATGTGGGGTTGACAGGGGCCCGCTCTGGAAACACCATATATTTT. Its protein product is CASSTYVGLTGARSGNTIYF.

This clonotype was counted a single time. The chain uses TRBV5-4 and TRBJ2-6; perhaps TRBD1 as D (8 bases). Germline CDR1 SGHNT, CDR2 YYREEE (reference sequence). The CDR3 length is 21 residues. V gave up 3 bases and J gave up 0 bases, with 25 bases separating them. The CDR3 region has the DNA TGTGCCAGCAGCTCTAGAGGGGGGGGCAGGGGGCGCCCCTCTGGGGCCAACGTCCTGACTTTC. Translated, it gives CASSSRGGGRGRPSGANVLTF.

This clonotype was observed a few times. The CDR3, as DNA: TGTGCCAGCAGAACCGGGACAGCTAACTATGGCTACACCTTC. It codes for CASRTGTANYGYTF. The V and J genes are TRBV6-1 and TRBJ1-2; 7 bases are a match to TRBD1. The ends lost 6 bases at V and 0 bases at J; junction bases unmatched: 4. CDR3 length equals 14 residues. Germline-derived CDR1 and CDR2 are MNHNS and SASEGT.

The chain employs TRBV11-2 and TRBJ1-1; 10 nucleotides align to TRBD1. CDR1 is SGHAT and CDR2 is FQNNGV in the germline V gene. CDR3 length equals 16 residues. V lost 4 bases to trimming and J lost 7 bases; unmatched junction nucleotides: 12. CDR3 region: CASSWTGGSQGGEAFF. The CDR3 DNA reads TGTGCCAGCAGCTGGACAGGGGGATCCCAAGGTGGTGAAGCTTTCTTT. Full variable domain (rest looked up from reference TRBV11-2 and TRBJ1-1): EAGVAQSPRYKIIEKRQSVAFWCNPISGHATLYWYQQILGQGPKLLIQFQNNGVVDDSQLPKDRFSAERLKGVDSTLKIQPAKLEDSAVYLCASSWTGGSQGGEAFFGQGTRLTVV.

This chain connects TRBV18 to TRBJ2-1; tentatively, D is TRBD1 or TRBD2 (5 bases each). The CDR3 runs to 17 residues. V lost 6 bases to trimming and J lost 6 bases, with 24 bases between them. Germline V gene sequence: CDR1 KGHSH, CDR2 LQKENI. DNA of the CDR3: TGTGCCAGCTCCGCCGGGGCCCAAAGGTATTTATCCAATGAGCAGTTCTTC. Its protein product is CASSAGAQRYLSNEQFF. Full variable domain (missing parts from reference TRBV18 and TRBJ2-1): NAGVMQNPRHLVRRRGQEARLRCSPMKGHSHVYWYRQLPEEGLKFMVYLQKENIIDESGMPKERFSAEFPKEGPSILRIQQVVRGDSAAYFCASSAGAQRYLSNEQFFGPGTRLTVL.

The CDR3 sequence: CASGGRATGELFF. The CDR3 coding sequence is TGTGCCAGCGGGGGCCGAGCCACCGGGGAGCTGTTTTTT. The chain recombines TRBV6-1 with TRBJ2-2; D perhaps matches TRBD1 (6 bases). V gave up 8 bases and J gave up 4 bases, with 11 bases separating them. Per the germline V gene, CDR1 is MNHNS and CDR2 is SASEGT. The CDR3 consists of 13 residues.

This clonotype has a handful of counts. The rearrangement joins TRBV18 to TRBJ1-1; 7 positions match TRBD1. The CDR3 runs to 16 residues. V lost 2 bases and J lost 0; bases outside the gene matches: 6. The germline CDR1 and CDR2 sequences are KGHSH and LQKENI. In nucleotides, the CDR3 is TGTGCCAGCTCACCAGTACAGGGACAGATGAACACTGAAGCTTTCTTT. Translating it yields CASSPVQGQMNTEAFF.

The sample holds many counts of this clonotype. V usage is TRBV20-1 and J usage is TRBJ2-7; D possibly corresponds to TRBD1 (6 bases). CDR1 is DFQATT and CDR2 is SNEGSKA in the germline V gene (reference sequence). V was clipped by 5 bases and J by 2 bases, with 19 bases between them. The CDR3 is 15 residues long. The DNA for the CDR3 is TGCAGTGCTGAAGCTCCCGTTCGGGACACCTACGAGCAGTACTTC. Its translation: CSAEAPVRDTYEQYF.